The T cell receptor (beta chain) described here comes from a study of T-cell memory formation after mild COVID-19. Study as a whole: Clusters of TCRs were largely donor specific.

A note on this clonotype: What it recognizes is unknown.

This CDR3 spans 11 amino acids. Trimming took off 5 bases at V and 4 bases at J, with 6 bases between the two ends. CDR1 is SGHAT and CDR2 is FQNNGV in the germline V gene. Researchers used 5'RACE with constant-segment primers to make TCR alpha and TCR beta cDNA libraries that carry sample barcodes and UMIs. TCRdb re-derived calls from the 5' RACE reads in MiXCR, one entry per CDR3 protein. Altogether hundreds of thousands of distinct CDR3 sequences are present, roughly 15% being singletons, with the ten largest covering roughly 23%. Study-level points and caveats: Mainly CM and EM harbored the contracting CD4+ clones; mainly EMRA harbored the CD8+ ones.

V is TRBV11-2 and J is TRBJ2-7; the D is unclear. The origin of this receptor is a young man who had mild COVID-19 (a few samples of this study predate the infection). Cell type and time point are not known. Material: PBMCs or a T cell subset sorted from them (not recorded which). The CDR3 loop reads CASSRTYEQYF. For the CDR3, the DNA is TGTGCCAGCAGCCGAACTTACGAGCAGTACTTC.